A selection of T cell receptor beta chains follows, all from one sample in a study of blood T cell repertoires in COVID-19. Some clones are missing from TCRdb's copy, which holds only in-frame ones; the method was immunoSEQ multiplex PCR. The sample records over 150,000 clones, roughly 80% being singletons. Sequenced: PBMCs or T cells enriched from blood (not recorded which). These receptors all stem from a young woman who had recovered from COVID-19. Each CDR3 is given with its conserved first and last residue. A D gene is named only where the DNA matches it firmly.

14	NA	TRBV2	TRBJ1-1	CASSRDLAQPEAFF
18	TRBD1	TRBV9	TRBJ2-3	CASSALGVGQGSTDTQYF
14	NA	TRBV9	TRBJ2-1	CASAGVRKYNEQFF
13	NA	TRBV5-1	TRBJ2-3	CASSLLVPDTQYF
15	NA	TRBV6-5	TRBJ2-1	CASSYASGLGNEQFF
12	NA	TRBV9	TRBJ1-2	CASSQLGLGYTF
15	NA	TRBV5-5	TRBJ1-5	CASSPGMLPDQPQHF
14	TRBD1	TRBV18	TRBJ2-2	CASSTQGAAGELFF
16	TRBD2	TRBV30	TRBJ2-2	CAWSPRTRLNTGELFF
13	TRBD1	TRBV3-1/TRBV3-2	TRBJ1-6	CASRQGGNSPLHF
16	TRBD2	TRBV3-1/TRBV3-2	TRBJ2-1	CASSLTGGAGVIEQFF
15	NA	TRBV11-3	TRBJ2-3	CASSLGTEFTDTQYF
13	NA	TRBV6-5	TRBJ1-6	CASSGRGNSPLHF
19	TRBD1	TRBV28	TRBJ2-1	CASSFPSNQRTGMSNEQFF
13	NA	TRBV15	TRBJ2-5	CATSRGRKETQYF
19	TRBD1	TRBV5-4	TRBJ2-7	CASSLGLDRDAPPSYEQYF